This T cell receptor beta chain originates from a study of blood T cell repertoires in COVID-19. The table came from immunoSEQ multiplex PCR; TCRdb's copy has only in-frame clones and leaves some out. The data show around 140,000 clones, under 90% seen once. CDR1 and CDR2 from the germline V gene are MGHRA and YSYEKL. This CDR3 contains 16 residues. Trimming left V 0 bases short and J 6 bases short, with 16 bases between. This receptor was taken from a man in his sixties or seventies who had recovered from COVID-19. The chain links TRBV4-1 to TRBJ2-3, with D possibly TRBD2 on 6 matching bases. What was sequenced was peripheral blood. CDR3 sequence (DNA): TGCGCCAGCAGCCAAGATAGGACCTTAAGCGGGGATACGCAGTATTTT. Its protein is CASSQDRTLSGDTQYF.